Listed below are T cell receptor beta chains from one sample, sequenced in a study of regulatory T cells in long-lasting Graves disease. Each CDR3 protein gets one entry after TCRdb re-called the multiplex PCR reads with MiXCR. The profile shows around 450,000 distinct CDR3 sequences, about 15% of them singletons. These data also formed part of another study, on T cells in Graves' hyperthyroidism and ophthalmopathy.

The specimen comprised peripheral blood mononuclear cells (PBMCs), sampled at new diagnosis, from a patient treated with antithyroid drugs. The receptors were sampled from a middle-aged woman with Graves disease. The CDR3 runs from the conserved cysteine through the conserved F or W. A D gene is named only where the DNA matches it firmly. Some rows mark clone size as missing; the rest say once, few, many or name a class of expanded clone.

D	size	V	J	DNA	CDR3
.	many	TRBV14	TRBJ2-2	TGTGCCAGCAGCCAAGAAACAGGGTACGGGGAGCTGTTTTTT	CASSQETGYGELFF
TRBD2	many	TRBV29-1	TRBJ2-1	TGCAGCTTTCGGACTAGCGGATACAATGAGCAGTTCTTC	CSFRTSGYNEQFF
.	.	TRBV6-2/TRBV6-3	TRBJ2-1	TGTGCCACCTCATCGGGGGAGGCGGGTAATGAGCAGTTCTTC	CATSSGEAGNEQFF
TRBD2	many	TRBV7-3	TRBJ2-1	TGTGCCAGCAGCCAAACGGGAGGAAACAATGAGCAGTTCTTC	CASSQTGGNNEQFF
.	.	TRBV5-5	TRBJ1-2	TGTGCCAGCAGCTTGGGGCGGAGGACCGACTATGGCTACACCTTC	CASSLGRRTDYGYTF
TRBD1	few	TRBV10-3	TRBJ2-3	TGTGCCAACAGGGGTGTTGGGCGGGCCCCAGATACGCAGTATTTT	CANRGVGRAPDTQYF
TRBD1	many	TRBV6-9	TRBJ1-4	TGTGCCAGCAGTTATGAGGGGGCAGGAAATGAAAAACTGTTTTTT	CASSYEGAGNEKLFF
.	many	TRBV30	TRBJ1-5	TGTGCCTGGAGCACCACCGATAGCAATCAGCCCCAGCATTTT	CAWSTTDSNQPQHF
.	many	TRBV30	TRBJ2-5	TGTGCCTGGAGCAGGGAAGAGACCCAGTACTTC	CAWSREETQYF
.	many	TRBV11-3	TRBJ2-5	TGTGCCAGCAGCTTACGGGCGGAAGGAGAGACCCAGTACTTC	CASSLRAEGETQYF
.	.	TRBV2	TRBJ2-5	TGTGCCAGCAGTGATGCTGGCGGGGAGACCCAGTACTTC	CASSDAGGETQYF
.	many	TRBV15	TRBJ1-5	TGTGCCACCAGCAGAGTAACAGGATTCTTTAGCAATCAGCCCCAGCATTTT	CATSRVTGFFSNQPQHF
TRBD2	few	TRBV10-3	TRBJ2-3	TGTGCCACCCGGAGGTCTAGCGGGAGGGCCTCAGATACGCAGTATTTT	CATRRSSGRASDTQYF
TRBD2	.	TRBV20-1	TRBJ2-3	TGCAGTGCTAGCGGACTAGCGGGAGCCACAGATACGCAGTATTTT	CSASGLAGATDTQYF
TRBD2	.	TRBV5-1	TRBJ2-7	TGCGCCAGCCCGCCTTTCAGGCTTAGCGGGAAGAGATACGAGCAGTACTTC	CASPPFRLSGKRYEQYF
.	.	TRBV19	TRBJ1-5	TGTGCCAGTAGTATAGGACAGTCAAATCAGCCCCAGCATTTT	CASSIGQSNQPQHF
TRBD2	many	TRBV12-3/TRBV12-4	TRBJ2-1	TGTGCCAGCAGTATAAGCGGGAGTAGCAATGAGCAGTTCTTC	CASSISGSSNEQFF
.	many	TRBV6-1	TRBJ2-7	TGTGCCAGCAGACCAATCGGGGAATTCCACGAGCAGTACTTC	CASRPIGEFHEQYF
.	many	TRBV30	TRBJ1-2	TGTGCCGGCTCAGGGTTTAATGGCTACACCTTC	CAGSGFNGYTF
.	many	TRBV20-1	TRBJ2-5	TGCAGTGCTGGCGTCCAAGAGACCCAGTACTTC	CSAGVQETQYF
.	many	TRBV28	TRBJ1-5	TGTGCCAGCTTACCGTGGGGTCAGCCCCAGCATTTT	CASLPWGQPQHF
TRBD2	.	TRBV19	TRBJ2-3	TGTGCCAGTAGCCGAGGGACTAGCGGCTGGGAGACAGATACGCAGTATTTT	CASSRGTSGWETDTQYF
.	many	TRBV2	TRBJ2-5	TGTGCCGGATTGAGTGAACAAGAGACCCAGTACTTC	CAGLSEQETQYF
TRBD2	many	TRBV2	TRBJ2-1	TGTGCCAGCAGTGAACCCCAGCGGGAGGTTTCCGAGCAGTTCTTC	CASSEPQREVSEQFF
.	.	TRBV11-2	TRBJ2-2	TGTGCCACCACACGAGGGAACACCGGGGAGCTGTTTTTT	CATTRGNTGELFF
.	many	TRBV9	TRBJ2-1	TGTGCCAGCACCGGTGGCAGCCCTGGCTCCTACAATGAGCAGTTCTTC	CASTGGSPGSYNEQFF
.	many	TRBV19	TRBJ2-2	TGTGCCAGTAGTACCGGGTCAGGGGACACCGGGGAGCTGTTTTTT	CASSTGSGDTGELFF
.	many	TRBV19	TRBJ2-5	TGTGCCAGTAGTCCAACCGGTGGGGCGGCAGAGACCCAGTACTTC	CASSPTGGAAETQYF
.	few	TRBV6-1	TRBJ1-2	TGTGCCAGCAGACCCCGGGGTTCCTATGGCTACACCTTC	CASRPRGSYGYTF